A single sample gave rise to the 10 T cell receptor beta chains below, sequenced in a study of naive CD8 T cells in extremely preterm neonates. Sequencing used immunoSEQ multiplex PCR; TCRdb keeps in-frame clones, though not all of them. Of roughly 5,400 clones listed, around 97% are singletons. Specimen: naive CD8+ T cells from blood. The receptors stem from a human donor in good health.

Here the CDR3 reads CASARGARRGNTGELFF. In nucleotides, the CDR3 is TGTGCCAGCGCCAGGGGGGCCCGGAGGGGGAACACCGGGGAGCTGTTTTTT. This chain connects TRBV2 to TRBJ2-2, with D maybe TRBD1 (7 bases). With 8 bases removed from V and 1 base from J, the gap between germline ends came to 20 bases. The CDR3 is 17 amino acids. Germline assignment: CDR1 SNHLY and CDR2 FYNNEI.

The chain combines TRBV4-3 with TRBJ2-3, with TRBD2 as a possible D gene (6 bases). Germline-derived CDR1 and CDR2 are LGHNA and YSLEER. The CDR3 sequence is 15 residues long. V lost 5 bases and J 0 bases, leaving 12 bases between the germline ends. CDR3 nucleotide sequence: TGCGCCAGCAGCTCGGACGGGGGTAGCACAGATACGCAGTATTTT. Protein product: CASSSDGGSTDTQYF.

This chain connects TRBV27 to TRBJ1-1; 8 bases map to TRBD1. Looked up from germline, CDR1 is MNHEY and CDR2 is SMNVEV (reference sequence). V was clipped by 8 bases and J by 5 bases; unmatched bases: 7. The CDR3 loop spans 13 amino acids. CDR3: CASGRQGRTEAFF. DNA of the CDR3: TGTGCCAGCGGAAGACAGGGGAGGACTGAAGCTTTCTTT.

The CDR3: CASSLLGEETQYF. The DNA for the CDR3 is TGTGCCAGCAGTTTACTAGGGGAAGAGACCCAGTACTTC. V and J are TRBV28 and TRBJ2-5, with TRBD1 as a possible D gene (5 bases). V was trimmed by 2 bases and J by 3 bases, leaving 7 bases between them. Per germline, CDR1 MDHEN and CDR2 SYDVKM. The CDR3 has 13 amino acids.

This clone was detected only once. The chain is built from TRBV11-3 and TRBJ2-2; D uncertain. The CDR3 is 12 residues long. Germline loops: CDR1 SGHNT, CDR2 YENEEA. V lost 5 bases and J 1 base, leaving 2 bases between the germline ends. The CDR3 loop reads CASSLNTGELFF. CDR3 DNA: TGTGCCAGCAGCCTGAACACCGGGGAGCTGTTTTTT.

The chain couples TRBV28 to TRBJ2-7; 8 nucleotides line up with TRBD1. Germline values: CDR1 MDHEN, CDR2 SYDVKM. Trimming took 4 bases from V and 7 from J; bases not matched to a gene: 9. The CDR3 consists of 14 residues. For the CDR3, the DNA is TGTGCCAGCAGTTCATCCCGGACAGGGTGGGAGCAGTACTTC. It codes for CASSSSRTGWEQYF.

The chain uses TRBV25-1 and TRBJ2-3, with a weak D call TRBD1 (6 bases). Per germline, CDR1 MGHDK and CDR2 SYGVNS. V was pared by 8 bases and J by 1 base, with 16 bases between. The CDR3 has 15 amino acids. CDR3 amino acids: CASGYGTTRTDTQYF. CDR3 sequence (DNA): TGTGCCAGCGGATACGGGACAACCCGCACAGATACGCAGTATTTT.

CDR3 in amino acids: CASSSLDGGDTEAFF. CDR3 nucleotide sequence: TGTGCCAGCAGCAGTTTGGACGGGGGGGACACTGAAGCTTTCTTT. This chain connects TRBV28 to TRBJ1-1, with a tentative D call TRBD1 (5 bases). This CDR3 is built from 15 residues. V was trimmed by 6 bases and J by 3 bases, leaving 17 bases between them. Germline V gene lookup returns CDR1 MDHEN and CDR2 SYDVKM.

The count of this clone is one. The chain has TRBV9 and TRBJ2-3; a possible D gene is TRBD2 (6 bases). CDR1 SGDLS and CDR2 YYNGEE come from the germline V gene. The CDR3 contains 15 residues. V dropped 0 bases and J dropped 3 bases, with 11 bases sitting between them. The CDR3 DNA reads as TGTGCCAGCAGCGTAGGCGGCGGGATGACAGATACGCAGTATTTT. Translating gives CASSVGGGMTDTQYF.

The chain employs TRBV9 and TRBJ1-5, with D unresolved. Germline loops: CDR1 SGDLS, CDR2 YYNGEE. The CDR3 contains 13 residues. V lost 3 bases, J lost 6 bases, and 10 bases lay in between. In DNA form, the CDR3 reads TGTGCCAGCAGCGCCCAATCCGGTCAGCCCCAGCATTTT. This sequence encodes CASSAQSGQPQHF.